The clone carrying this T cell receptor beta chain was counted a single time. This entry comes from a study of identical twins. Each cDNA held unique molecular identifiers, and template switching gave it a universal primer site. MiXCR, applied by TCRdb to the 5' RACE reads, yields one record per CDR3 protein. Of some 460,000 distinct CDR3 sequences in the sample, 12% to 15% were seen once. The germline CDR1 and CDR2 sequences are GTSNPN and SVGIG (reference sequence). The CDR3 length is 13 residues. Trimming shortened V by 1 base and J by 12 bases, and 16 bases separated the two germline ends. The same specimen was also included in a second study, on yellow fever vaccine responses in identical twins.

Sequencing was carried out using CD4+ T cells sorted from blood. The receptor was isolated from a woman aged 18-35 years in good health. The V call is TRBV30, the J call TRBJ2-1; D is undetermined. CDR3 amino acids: CAWSGLHFKVQFF. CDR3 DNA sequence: TGTGCCTGGAGTGGTCTCCACTTTAAGGTGCAGTTCTTC.